This note documents a single T cell receptor beta chain sequence. This sample was included in a study of cytomegalovirus exposure and HLA in healthy donors. In the PCR, 60 Vbeta and 13 Jbeta primers were used. Measured with immunoSEQ multiplex PCR; TCRdb has only the in-frame clones, and not every one. The sample lists 100,000 or so clones; over 75% were seen once. The sequenced material came from PBMCs. This TCR derives from a man aged 25 to 40 in good health and CMV-seronegative.

The CDR3 loop reads CASSLARLGRDVQGEQYF. As DNA, the CDR3 is TGTGCCAGCAGTTTAGCTCGGTTGGGCCGAGATGTGCAGGGCGAGCAGTACTTC. The chain is built from TRBV27 and TRBJ2-7; D perhaps matches TRBD1 (5 bases). Germline V gene data show CDR1 as MNHEY and CDR2 as SMNVEV (reference sequence). Trimming took off 2 bases at V and 6 bases at J, with 26 bases between the two ends. The CDR3 is 18 amino acids.